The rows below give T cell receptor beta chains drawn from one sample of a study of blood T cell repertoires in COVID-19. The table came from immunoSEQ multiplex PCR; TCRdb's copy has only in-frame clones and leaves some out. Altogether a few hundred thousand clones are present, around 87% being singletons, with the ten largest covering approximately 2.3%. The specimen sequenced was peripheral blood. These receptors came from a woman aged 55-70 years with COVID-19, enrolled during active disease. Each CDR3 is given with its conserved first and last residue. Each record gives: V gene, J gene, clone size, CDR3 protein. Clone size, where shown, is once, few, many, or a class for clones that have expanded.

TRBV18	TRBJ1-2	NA	CASSPRGGRVGYGYTF
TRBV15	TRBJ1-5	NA	CATSRAWGGRSNQPQHF
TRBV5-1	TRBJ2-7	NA	CASSSGEYEQYF
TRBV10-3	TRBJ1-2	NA	CAISSNGQGYGYTF
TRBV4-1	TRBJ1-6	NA	CASSHRAPHSPLHF
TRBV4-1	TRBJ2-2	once	CASNRGTGGTGELFF
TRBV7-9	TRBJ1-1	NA	CASSLASSEAFF
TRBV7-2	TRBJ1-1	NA	CASSLETGYRLF
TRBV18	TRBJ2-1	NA	CASSPFEDRGLNEQFF
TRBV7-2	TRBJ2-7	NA	CASSLFTGGSYEQYF
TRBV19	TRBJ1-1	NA	CASSIARGSGTEAFF
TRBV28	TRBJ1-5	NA	CATRGPHVSNQPQHF
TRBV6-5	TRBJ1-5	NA	CAGGRGGHNQPQHF
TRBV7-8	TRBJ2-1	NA	CASSFLAGAVYNEQFF
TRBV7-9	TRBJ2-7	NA	CASSFYGTSYEQYF
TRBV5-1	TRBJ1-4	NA	CASRSGVTNEKLFF
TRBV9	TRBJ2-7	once	CASSAGTSGGYEQYF
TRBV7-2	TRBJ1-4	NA	CASISNPTLLAVEKLFF
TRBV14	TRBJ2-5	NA	CASSQVTSGEETQYF
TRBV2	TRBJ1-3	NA	CASSEGRSSGNTIYF
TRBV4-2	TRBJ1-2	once	CASSQGEGASVGYTF
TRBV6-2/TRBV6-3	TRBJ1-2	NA	CASSYWGQGLYTF
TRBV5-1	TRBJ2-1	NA	CASSLSSGSNTEQFF
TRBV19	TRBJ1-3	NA	CASSSLTGTGGEFPTFDSGNTIYF
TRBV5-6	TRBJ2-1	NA	CASSLASGGTPYNEQFF
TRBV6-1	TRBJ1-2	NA	CASSDMGQGYGYTF
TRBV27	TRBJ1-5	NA	CASSLGTPDSNQPQHF
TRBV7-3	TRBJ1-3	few	CASSTGSGNTIYF
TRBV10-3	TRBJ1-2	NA	CAISESDSDGYTF
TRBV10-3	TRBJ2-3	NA	CAIGRGDDTQYF
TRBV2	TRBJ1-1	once	CASNSQGTGTEAFF
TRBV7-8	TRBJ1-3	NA	CASSLGTGPGNTIYF
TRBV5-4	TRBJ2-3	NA	CASSATSGGGGTDTQYF
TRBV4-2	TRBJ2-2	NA	CASSQSGWGAGELFF
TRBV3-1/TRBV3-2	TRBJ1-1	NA	CASSQVRGNTEAFF
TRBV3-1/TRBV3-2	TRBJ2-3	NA	CASSQGQGTDTQYF
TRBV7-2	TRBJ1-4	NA	CASSLRGREKLFF
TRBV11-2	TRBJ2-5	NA	CASSFQGLKETQYF
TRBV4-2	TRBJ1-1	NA	CASSHATGGLNTEAFF
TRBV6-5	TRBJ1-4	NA	CASSYSVTGANEKLFF
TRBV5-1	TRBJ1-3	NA	CASSLEASSGNTIYF
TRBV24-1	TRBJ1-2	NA	CATSDADRYYGYTF
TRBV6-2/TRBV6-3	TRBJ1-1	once	CASSYSRGRPNTEAFF
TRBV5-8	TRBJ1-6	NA	CASSFPGLSYNSPLHF
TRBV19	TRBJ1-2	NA	CASRDLDRGYYGYTF
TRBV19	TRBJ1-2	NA	CASSIPRGDGYTF
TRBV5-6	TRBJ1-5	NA	CASSLDSVSGNQPQHF
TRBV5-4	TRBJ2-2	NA	CASSLGAARTNTGELFF
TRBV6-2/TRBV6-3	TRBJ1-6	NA	CASSYSWTGNNSPLHF
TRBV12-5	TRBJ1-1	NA	CASGMDRWANTEAFF
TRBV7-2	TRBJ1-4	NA	CASSARTGSYEKLFF
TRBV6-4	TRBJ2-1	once	CASSDFPGSYNEQFF
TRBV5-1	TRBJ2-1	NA	CASSLAASSYNEQFF
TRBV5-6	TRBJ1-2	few	CASSFDRASGYTF
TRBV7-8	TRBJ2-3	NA	CASSLYTSTDTQYF
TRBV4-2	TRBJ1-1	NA	CASSQDRGAGAPEAFF
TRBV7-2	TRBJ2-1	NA	CASTSPTGGKYNEQFF